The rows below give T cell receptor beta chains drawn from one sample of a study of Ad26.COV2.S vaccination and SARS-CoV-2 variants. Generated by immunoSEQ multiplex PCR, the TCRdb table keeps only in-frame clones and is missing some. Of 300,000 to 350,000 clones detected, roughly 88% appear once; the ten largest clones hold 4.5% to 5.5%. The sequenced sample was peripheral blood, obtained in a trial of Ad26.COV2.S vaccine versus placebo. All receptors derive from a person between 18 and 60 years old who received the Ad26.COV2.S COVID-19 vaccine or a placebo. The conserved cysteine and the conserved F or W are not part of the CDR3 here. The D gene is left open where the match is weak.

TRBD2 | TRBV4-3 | ASSQGMGLADNEQF
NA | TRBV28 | ASIPLLPGEGHEQF
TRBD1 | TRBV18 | ASSTSGTGDTEAF
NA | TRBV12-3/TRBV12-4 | ASTSTGGGYT
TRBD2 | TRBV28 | ASSFLGAGHTDTQY
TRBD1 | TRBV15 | ATSPRGQGQEGGDTIY
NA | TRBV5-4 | ASSFIQVNEQF
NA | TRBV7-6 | ASSLEARGTDTQY
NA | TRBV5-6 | ASSLGNSPVSELF
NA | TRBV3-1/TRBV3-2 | ASSQFRSTDTQY
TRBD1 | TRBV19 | ASSDRGAAEAF
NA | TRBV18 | ASSPRNTEAF
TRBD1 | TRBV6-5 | ASSSAGTGSGAPLH
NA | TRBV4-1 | ASSPGGGQAEAF
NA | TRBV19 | AISDLAKNIQY
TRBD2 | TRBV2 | ASSGGLADGRTDTQY
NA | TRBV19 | ASSVSGGYNEQF
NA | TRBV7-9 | ASSDVTYNEQF
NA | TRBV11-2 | ASSSSGNYGYT
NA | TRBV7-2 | ASSLDAPPDDQY
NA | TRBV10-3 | AISESIFGKGEHYGYT
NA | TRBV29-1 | SVERKLNTEAF
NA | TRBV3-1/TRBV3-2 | ASSQVVGDGGGRLYGYT
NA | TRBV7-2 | ASSLDGVSWQPQH
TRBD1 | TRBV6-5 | ASSYLQGVGTEAF
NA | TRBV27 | ASSPRGGSNSPLH
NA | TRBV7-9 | ASSSLSGIYTDTQY
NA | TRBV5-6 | ASSLVGWTDYGYT
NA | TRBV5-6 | ASSLLGSSNQPQH
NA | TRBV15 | TTSSRVGGYT
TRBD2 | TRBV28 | ASSGGLAGVSEQF
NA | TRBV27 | ASSLSRIGELF
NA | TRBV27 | ASSPLVGMIAKNIQY
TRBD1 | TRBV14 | ASMTGMNTEAF
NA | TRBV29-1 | SSERDTEAF
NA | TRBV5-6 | ASSLVSGSPLH
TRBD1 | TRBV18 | ASSPGLGQGDLTDTQY
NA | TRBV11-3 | ASSLVPGWEQY
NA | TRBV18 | ASSPVIGGVNTEAF
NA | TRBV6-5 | ASRVQESGSEAF
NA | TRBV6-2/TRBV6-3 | ASSPPRENTEAF
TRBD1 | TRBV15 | ATSRDQGGPGYT
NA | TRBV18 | ASSPPSGAATNEKLF
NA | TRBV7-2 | ASSLSSPLH
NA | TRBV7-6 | ASSLAGGTNEKLF
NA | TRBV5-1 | ASSFAGNTEAF
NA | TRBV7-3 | ASSSIGPDNEQF
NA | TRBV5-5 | ASSFRGLERETQY
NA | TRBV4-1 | ASSHRDDSSYNSPLH
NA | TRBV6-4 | ASHRPDTNSPLH
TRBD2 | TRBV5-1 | ASTSRLAGINEQF
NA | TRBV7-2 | ASSFTGLEETQY
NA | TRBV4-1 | ASSQEWGLAGTEAF